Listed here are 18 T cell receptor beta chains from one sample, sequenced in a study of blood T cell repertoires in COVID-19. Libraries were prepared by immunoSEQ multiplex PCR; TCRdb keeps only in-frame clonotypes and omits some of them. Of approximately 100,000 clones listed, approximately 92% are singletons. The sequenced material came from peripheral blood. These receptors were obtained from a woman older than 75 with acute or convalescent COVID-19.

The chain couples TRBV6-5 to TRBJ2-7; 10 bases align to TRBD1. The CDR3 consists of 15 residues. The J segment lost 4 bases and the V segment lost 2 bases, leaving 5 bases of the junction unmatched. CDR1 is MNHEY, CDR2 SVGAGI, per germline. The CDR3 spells CASSYRDRGPYEQYF. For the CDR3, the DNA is TGTGCCAGCAGTTACCGGGACAGGGGTCCTTACGAGCAGTACTTC.

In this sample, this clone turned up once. DNA of the CDR3: TGTGCCAGCAGCTTAGCGGCTAGCGGTGCGGTGTACGAGCAGTACTTC. Encoded protein: CASSLAASGAVYEQYF. The J gene is TRBJ2-7, the V gene TRBV7-9, with 7 bases aligning to TRBD2. V trimming: 0 bases; J trimming: 4 bases; junction bases outside the gene matches: 9. Per the germline V gene, CDR1 is SEHNR and CDR2 is FQNEAQ (reference sequence). CDR3 length: 16 residues.

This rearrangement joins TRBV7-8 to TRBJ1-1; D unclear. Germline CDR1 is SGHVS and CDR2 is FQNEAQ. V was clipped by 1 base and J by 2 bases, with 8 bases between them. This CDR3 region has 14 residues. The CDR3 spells CASSLGGSNTEAFF. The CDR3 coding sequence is TGTGCCAGCAGCTTAGGTGGGAGCAACACTGAAGCTTTCTTT.

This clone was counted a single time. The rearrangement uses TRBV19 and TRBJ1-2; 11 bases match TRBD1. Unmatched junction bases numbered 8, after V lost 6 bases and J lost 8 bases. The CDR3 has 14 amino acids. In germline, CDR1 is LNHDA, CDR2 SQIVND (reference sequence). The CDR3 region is CASSGTGGLGGYTF. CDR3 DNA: TGTGCCAGTAGCGGGACAGGGGGTCTAGGGGGCTACACCTTC. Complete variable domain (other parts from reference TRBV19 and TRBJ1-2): DGGITQSPKYLFRKEGQNVTLSCEQNLNHDAMYWYRQDPGQGLRLIYYSQIVNDFQKGDIAEGYSVSREKKESFPLTVTSAQKNPTAFYLCASSGTGGLGGYTFGSGTRLTVV.

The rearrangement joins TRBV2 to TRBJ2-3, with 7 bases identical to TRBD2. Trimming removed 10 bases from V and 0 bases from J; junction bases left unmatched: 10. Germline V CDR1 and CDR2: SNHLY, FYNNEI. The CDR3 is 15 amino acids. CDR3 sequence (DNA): TGTGCCACCCGGAGACTAGCTTCGAGCACAGATACGCAGTATTTT. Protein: CATRRLASSTDTQYF.

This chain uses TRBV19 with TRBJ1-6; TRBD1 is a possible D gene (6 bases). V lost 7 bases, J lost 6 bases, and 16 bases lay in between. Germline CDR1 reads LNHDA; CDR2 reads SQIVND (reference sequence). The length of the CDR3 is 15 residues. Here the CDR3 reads CASTPGVEVNSPLHF. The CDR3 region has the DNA TGTGCCAGTACCCCAGGGGTGGAGGTTAATTCACCCCTCCACTTT.

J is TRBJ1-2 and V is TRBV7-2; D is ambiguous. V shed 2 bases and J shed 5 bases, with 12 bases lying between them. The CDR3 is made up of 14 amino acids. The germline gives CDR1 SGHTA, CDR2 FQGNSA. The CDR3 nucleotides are TGTGCCAGCAGCTTACCCGCAGGTGGTTATGGCTACACCTTC. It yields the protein CASSLPAGGYGYTF. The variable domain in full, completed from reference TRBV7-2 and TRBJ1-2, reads GAGVSQSPSNKVTEKGKDVELRCDPISGHTALYWYRQSLGQGLEFLIYFQGNSAPDKSGLPSDRFSAERTGGSVSTLTIQRTQQEDSAVYLCASSLPAGGYGYTFGSGTRLTVV.

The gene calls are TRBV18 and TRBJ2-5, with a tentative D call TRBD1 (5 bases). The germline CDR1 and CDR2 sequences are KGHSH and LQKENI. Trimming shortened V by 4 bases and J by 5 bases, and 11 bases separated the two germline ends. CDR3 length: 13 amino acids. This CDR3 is CASSLGAVETQYF. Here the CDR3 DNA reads TGTGCCAGCTCACTAGGGGCGGTGGAGACCCAGTACTTC. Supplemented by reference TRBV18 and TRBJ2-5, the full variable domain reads NAGVMQNPRHLVRRRGQEARLRCSPMKGHSHVYWYRQLPEEGLKFMVYLQKENIIDESGMPKERFSAEFPKEGPSILRIQQVVRGDSAAYFCASSLGAVETQYFGPGTRLLVL.

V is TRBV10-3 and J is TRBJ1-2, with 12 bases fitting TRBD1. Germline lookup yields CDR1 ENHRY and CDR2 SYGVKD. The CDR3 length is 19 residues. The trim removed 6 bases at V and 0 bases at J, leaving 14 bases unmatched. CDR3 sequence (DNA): TGTGCCATCAGGCCGGGACAGGGGGCTTCGGATCAAGCTAACTATGGCTACACCTTC. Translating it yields CAIRPGQGASDQANYGYTF.

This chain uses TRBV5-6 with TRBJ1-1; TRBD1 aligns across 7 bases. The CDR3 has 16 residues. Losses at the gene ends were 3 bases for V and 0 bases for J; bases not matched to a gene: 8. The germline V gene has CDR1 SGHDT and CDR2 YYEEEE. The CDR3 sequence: CASSSLGTEMNTEAFF. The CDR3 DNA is TGTGCCAGCAGCTCCCTGGGGACAGAGATGAACACTGAAGCTTTCTTT.

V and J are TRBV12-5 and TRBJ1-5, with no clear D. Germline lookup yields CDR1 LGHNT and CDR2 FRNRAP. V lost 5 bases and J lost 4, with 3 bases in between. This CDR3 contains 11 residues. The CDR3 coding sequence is TGTGCTAGTGGTCGGAATCAGCCCCAGCATTTT. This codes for CASGRNQPQHF.

CDR3 nucleotide sequence: TGCGCCAGCAGTGGAGGGGGAACTGAAGCTTTCTTT. Protein: CASSGGGTEAFF. This chain links TRBV10-2 with TRBJ1-1, with D perhaps matching TRBD1 (6 bases). Deletions cut 4 bases from V and 5 bases from J, with 8 bases between. Germline V gene sequence: CDR1 WSHSY, CDR2 SAAADI. The CDR3 contains 12 residues.

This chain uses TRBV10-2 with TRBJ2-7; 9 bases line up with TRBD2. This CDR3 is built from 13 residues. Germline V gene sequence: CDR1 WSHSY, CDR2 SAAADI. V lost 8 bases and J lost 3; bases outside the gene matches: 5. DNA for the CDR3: TGCGCCAGCGGGCGGGGGGGCTACTACGAGCAGTACTTC. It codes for CASGRGGYYEQYF.

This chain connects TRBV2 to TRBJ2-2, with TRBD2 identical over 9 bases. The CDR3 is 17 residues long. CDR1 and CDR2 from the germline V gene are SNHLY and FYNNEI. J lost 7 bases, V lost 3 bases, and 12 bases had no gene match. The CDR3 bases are TGTGCCAGCAGTGACGGGAGCGGGGGGCAAAAGATCGGGGAGCTGTTTTTT. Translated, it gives CASSDGSGGQKIGELFF.

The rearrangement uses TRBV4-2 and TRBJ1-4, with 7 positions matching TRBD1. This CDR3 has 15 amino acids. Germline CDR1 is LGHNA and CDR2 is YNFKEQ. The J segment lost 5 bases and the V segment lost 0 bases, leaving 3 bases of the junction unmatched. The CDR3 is CASSQDKGANEKLFF. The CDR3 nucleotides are TGTGCCAGCAGCCAAGATAAGGGGGCGAATGAAAAACTGTTTTTT.

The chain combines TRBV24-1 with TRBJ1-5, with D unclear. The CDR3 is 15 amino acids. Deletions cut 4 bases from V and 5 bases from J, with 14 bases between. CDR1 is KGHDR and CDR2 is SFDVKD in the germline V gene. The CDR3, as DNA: TGTGCCACCAGTGACCACACAGAGCTTGATCAGCCCCAGCATTTT. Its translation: CATSDHTELDQPQHF.

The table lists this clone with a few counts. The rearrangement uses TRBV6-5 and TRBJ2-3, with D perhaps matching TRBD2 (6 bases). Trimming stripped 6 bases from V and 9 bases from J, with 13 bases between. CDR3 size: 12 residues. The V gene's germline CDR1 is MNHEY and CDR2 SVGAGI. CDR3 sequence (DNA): TGTGCCAGCAGCTCACCCGGGGGAACGCAGTATTTT. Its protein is CASSSPGGTQYF.

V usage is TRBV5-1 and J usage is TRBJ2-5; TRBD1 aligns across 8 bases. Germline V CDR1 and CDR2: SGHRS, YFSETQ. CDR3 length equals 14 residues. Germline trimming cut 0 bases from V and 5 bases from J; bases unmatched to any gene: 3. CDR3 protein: CASSLGQGFETQYF. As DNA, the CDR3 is TGCGCCAGCAGCTTGGGACAGGGGTTTGAGACCCAGTACTTC.